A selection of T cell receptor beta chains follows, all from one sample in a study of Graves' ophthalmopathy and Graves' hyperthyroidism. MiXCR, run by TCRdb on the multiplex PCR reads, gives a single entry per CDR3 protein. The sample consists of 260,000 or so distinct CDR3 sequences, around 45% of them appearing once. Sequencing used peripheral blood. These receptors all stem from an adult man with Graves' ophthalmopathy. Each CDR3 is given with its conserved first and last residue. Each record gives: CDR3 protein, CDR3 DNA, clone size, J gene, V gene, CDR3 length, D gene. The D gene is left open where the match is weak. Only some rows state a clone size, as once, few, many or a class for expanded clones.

cdr3_aa: CASSQLSGNTIYF
cdr3_nt: TGTGCCAGCAGCCAGTTATCTGGAAACACCATATATTTT
clone_size: few
j_call: TRBJ1-3
v_call: TRBV14
cdr3_length: 13
d_call: NA

cdr3_aa: CSATDLGLAHSYEQYF
cdr3_nt: TGCAGTGCTACAGATCTTGGACTAGCGCACTCCTACGAGCAGTACTTC
clone_size: few
j_call: TRBJ2-7
v_call: TRBV20-1
cdr3_length: 16
d_call: TRBD2

cdr3_aa: CASSEFQAGELFF
cdr3_nt: TGCGCCAGCAGTGAGTTTCAGGCCGGGGAGCTGTTTTTT
clone_size: NA
j_call: TRBJ2-2
v_call: TRBV10-2
cdr3_length: 13
d_call: NA

cdr3_aa: CASSLSAVYGEETQYF
cdr3_nt: TGTGCCAGCAGTTTATCCGCAGTTTACGGGGAGGAGACCCAGTACTTC
clone_size: few
j_call: TRBJ2-5
v_call: TRBV12-3/TRBV12-4
cdr3_length: 16
d_call: NA

cdr3_aa: CATSDLKGTQETQYF
cdr3_nt: TGTGCCACCAGTGATTTGAAGGGAACCCAAGAGACCCAGTACTTC
clone_size: NA
j_call: TRBJ2-5
v_call: TRBV24-1
cdr3_length: 15
d_call: NA

cdr3_aa: CATSTVHSNLGELFF
cdr3_nt: TGTGCCACCAGTACAGTCCACTCCAATCTGGGGGAGCTGTTTTTT
clone_size: NA
j_call: TRBJ2-2
v_call: TRBV24-1
cdr3_length: 15
d_call: NA

cdr3_aa: CASSHGTTPEQYF
cdr3_nt: TGTGCCAGCAGTCATGGGACCACGCCCGAGCAGTACTTC
clone_size: NA
j_call: TRBJ2-7
v_call: TRBV6-5
cdr3_length: 13
d_call: NA

cdr3_aa: CASSQTGGVVTQYF
cdr3_nt: TGTGCCAGCAGCCAGACAGGGGGCGTAGTGACCCAGTACTTC
clone_size: NA
j_call: TRBJ2-5
v_call: TRBV7-8
cdr3_length: 14
d_call: TRBD1

cdr3_aa: CASSLGRGSGETQYF
cdr3_nt: TGTGCCAGCAGCTTGGGCCGGGGATCGGGGGAGACCCAGTACTTC
clone_size: NA
j_call: TRBJ2-5
v_call: TRBV7-9
cdr3_length: 15
d_call: NA

cdr3_aa: CASSRGGDTEAFF
cdr3_nt: TGTGCCAGCAGCCGAGGGGGCGACACTGAAGCTTTCTTT
clone_size: NA
j_call: TRBJ1-1
v_call: TRBV7-3
cdr3_length: 13
d_call: TRBD1